This TCR beta chain was documented in a study of identical twins. Study-level results: Within monozygotic twins, out-of-frame TCR alpha sharing was underestimated by the models.

Germline CDR1 reads SGDLS; CDR2 reads YYNGEE. Losses at the gene ends were 3 bases for V and 1 base for J; bases not matched to a gene: 6. The CDR3 sequence is 16 residues long. TCRdb independently ran MiXCR on the 5' RACE reads; one entry per CDR3 protein. The sample yields 420,000 or so distinct CDR3 sequences, approximately 18% seen once. To note about this clonotype: Its antigen is as yet unknown.

Source material: naive T cells sorted from blood. The TCR comes from a man aged 45-65 years in good health. The chain carries TRBV9 and TRBJ1-4, with 7 bases identical to TRBD1. The CDR3, as DNA: TGTGCCAGCAGCGAGACAGGGTATGGAACTAATGAAAAACTGTTTTTT. This gives the protein CASSETGYGTNEKLFF.